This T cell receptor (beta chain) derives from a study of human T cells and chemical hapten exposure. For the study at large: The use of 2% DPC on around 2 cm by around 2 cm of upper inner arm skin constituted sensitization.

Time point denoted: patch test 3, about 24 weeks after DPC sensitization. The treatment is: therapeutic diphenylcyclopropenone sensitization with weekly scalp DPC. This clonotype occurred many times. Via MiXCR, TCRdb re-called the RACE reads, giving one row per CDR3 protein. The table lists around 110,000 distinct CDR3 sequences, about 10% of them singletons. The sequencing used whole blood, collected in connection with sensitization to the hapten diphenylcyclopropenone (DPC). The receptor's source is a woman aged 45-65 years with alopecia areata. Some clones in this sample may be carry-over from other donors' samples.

The CDR3 is CASSRGAWDMSTDTQYF. In DNA, the CDR3 is TGTGCCAGCAGCCGTGGGGCGTGGGACATGAGCACAGATACGCAGTATTTT. The rearrangement joins TRBV7-9 to TRBJ2-3, with D perhaps matching TRBD1 (6 bases). V lost 5 bases, J lost 0 bases, and 18 bases lay in between. In germline, CDR1 is SEHNR, CDR2 FQNEAQ (reference sequence). The CDR3 has 17 amino acids.